These T cell receptor beta chains were read from a single sample in a study of blood T cell repertoires in COVID-19. Produced via immunoSEQ multiplex PCR; TCRdb's table is partial and in-frame only. The repertoire consists of approximately 300,000 clones, with more than 90% occurring once and the leading ten covering under 20%. Source material: PBMCs or T cells enriched from blood (not recorded which). The source of these receptors is a woman younger than 45 who had recovered from COVID-19. The CDR3 runs from the conserved cysteine through the conserved F or W. The order of the fields is J gene, D gene, V gene, clone size, CDR3 protein, CDR3 DNA. D genes are given only for firm matches. Expanded clones get a size class; other rows say once, few or many, or leave the size out.

J: TRBJ2-3
D: NA
V: TRBV4-2
size: NA
CDR3: CASSLASGTDTQYF
DNA: TGTGCCAGCAGCCTAGCGTCCGGCACAGATACGCAGTATTTT

J: TRBJ1-1
D: NA
V: TRBV28
size: NA
CDR3: CASSPSLAGEAFF
DNA: TGTGCCAGCAGTCCCAGCCTGGCGGGGGAAGCTTTCTTT

J: TRBJ2-7
D: TRBD2
V: TRBV7-6
size: once
CDR3: CASSSPREGGRRTYEQYF
DNA: TGTGCCAGCAGCTCCCCCCGGGAGGGCGGGCGGCGAACCTACGAGCAGTACTTC

J: TRBJ1-5
D: TRBD1
V: TRBV28
size: NA
CDR3: CASSWGTGNSNQPQHF
DNA: TGTGCCAGCAGTTGGGGGACAGGGAATAGCAATCAGCCCCAGCATTTT

J: TRBJ2-7
D: NA
V: TRBV13
size: NA
CDR3: CASSLGNGEQYF
DNA: TGTGCCAGCAGCTTGGGCAACGGCGAGCAGTACTTC

J: TRBJ2-7
D: TRBD2
V: TRBV13
size: NA
CDR3: CASSLAASGSREQYF
DNA: TGTGCCAGCAGCTTAGCGGCTAGCGGGAGTCGCGAGCAGTACTTC

J: TRBJ2-7
D: TRBD2
V: TRBV12-3/TRBV12-4
size: NA
CDR3: CASSFWRGYEQYF
DNA: TGTGCCAGCAGTTTCTGGCGGGGGTACGAGCAGTACTTC

J: TRBJ2-1
D: TRBD2
V: TRBV25-1
size: NA
CDR3: CATTTGTSGYNEQFF
DNA: TGTGCCACCACTACCGGGACTAGCGGCTACAATGAGCAGTTCTTC

J: TRBJ1-2
D: NA
V: TRBV18
size: NA
CDR3: CASSPDRSNYGYTF
DNA: TGTGCCAGCTCACCCGACAGATCTAACTATGGCTACACCTTC

J: TRBJ1-6
D: TRBD1
V: TRBV28
size: NA
CDR3: CASSTGGSWNSPLHF
DNA: TGTGCCAGCAGTACAGGGGGGTCCTGGAATTCACCCCTCCACTTT

J: TRBJ1-4
D: NA
V: TRBV2
size: once
CDR3: CASSEAGGAKLFF
DNA: TGTGCCAGCAGCGAAGCGGGTGGGGCAAAACTGTTTTTT

J: TRBJ2-1
D: NA
V: TRBV7-2
size: NA
CDR3: CASSLLEQFF
DNA: TGTGCCAGCAGCTTACTAGAACAGTTCTTC

J: TRBJ2-1
D: TRBD1
V: TRBV27
size: NA
CDR3: CASSETGGLNEQFF
DNA: TGTGCCAGCAGCGAGACAGGGGGTTTAAATGAGCAGTTCTTC

J: TRBJ1-1
D: TRBD1
V: TRBV3-1/TRBV3-2
size: NA
CDR3: CASSPGTGRGTEAFF
DNA: TGTGCCAGCAGCCCCGGGACAGGGCGCGGGACTGAAGCTTTCTTT

J: TRBJ1-1
D: NA
V: TRBV14
size: NA
CDR3: CASSPTAGLSEAFF
DNA: TGTGCCAGCAGCCCGACAGCAGGGCTTTCTGAAGCTTTCTTT

J: TRBJ1-1
D: TRBD1
V: TRBV7-2
size: once
CDR3: CASSPTDREGTEAFF
DNA: TGTGCCAGCAGCCCAACCGACAGGGAAGGCACTGAAGCTTTCTTT

J: TRBJ1-5
D: NA
V: TRBV5-5
size: NA
CDR3: CASSLLPGGNQPQHF
DNA: TGTGCCAGCAGCTTATTGCCCGGTGGCAATCAGCCCCAGCATTTT

J: TRBJ2-4
D: TRBD1
V: TRBV11-2
size: once
CDR3: CASRSDRGLTLAKNIQYF
DNA: TGTGCCAGCAGGTCGGACAGGGGGCTAACCCTAGCCAAAAACATTCAGTACTTC

J: TRBJ2-1
D: TRBD1
V: TRBV5-3
size: NA
CDR3: CARSRPGQGFLNEQFF
DNA: TGTGCCAGAAGCCGTCCGGGACAGGGGTTTTTGAATGAGCAGTTCTTC

J: TRBJ2-3
D: NA
V: TRBV7-2
size: NA
CDR3: CASSRVGGDTQYF
DNA: TGTGCCAGCAGCCGTGTGGGGGGAGATACGCAGTATTTT

J: TRBJ1-1
D: TRBD1
V: TRBV18
size: NA
CDR3: CASSPQDGTGQDAFF
DNA: TGTGCCAGCTCACCTCAGGACGGGACAGGGCAGGATGCTTTCTTT

J: TRBJ1-1
D: NA
V: TRBV4-1
size: NA
CDR3: CASSQGGRGPTEAFF
DNA: TGCGCCAGCAGCCAAGGGGGCAGGGGCCCCACTGAAGCTTTCTTT

J: TRBJ2-7
D: NA
V: TRBV5-4
size: few
CDR3: CASSLGKQGLSYEQYF
DNA: TGTGCCAGCAGCTTGGGGAAACAGGGCCTCTCCTACGAGCAGTACTTC

J: TRBJ2-7
D: NA
V: TRBV28
size: NA
CDR3: CASSLGTAAPSSYEQYF
DNA: TGTGCCAGCAGCCTCGGGACTGCCGCCCCTTCCTCCTACGAGCAGTACTTC

J: TRBJ2-3
D: NA
V: TRBV5-4
size: NA
CDR3: CASTRGQTTDTQYF
DNA: TGTGCCAGCACCCGTGGACAAACCACAGATACGCAGTATTTT

J: TRBJ1-2
D: NA
V: TRBV5-4
size: NA
CDR3: CASSLYFLAGRRGYTF
DNA: TGTGCCAGCAGCTTGTATTTTTTGGCAGGGCGGCGTGGCTACACCTTC

J: TRBJ2-2
D: TRBD2
V: TRBV3-1/TRBV3-2
size: NA
CDR3: CASSLAGGLNTGELFF
DNA: TGTGCCAGCAGCCTAGCGGGGGGCTTGAACACCGGGGAGCTGTTTTTT

J: TRBJ2-2
D: NA
V: TRBV10-1
size: NA
CDR3: CASSVRFYTGELFF
DNA: TGCGCCAGCAGTGTCCGTTTTTACACCGGGGAGCTGTTTTTT

J: TRBJ2-5
D: NA
V: TRBV28
size: NA
CDR3: CASSILAKEETQYF
DNA: TGTGCCAGCAGTATACTAGCAAAAGAAGAGACCCAGTACTTC

J: TRBJ1-3
D: NA
V: TRBV10-3
size: NA
CDR3: CATTDSVRGNTIYF
DNA: TGTGCCACAACTGACAGTGTGCGAGGAAACACCATATATTTT

J: TRBJ2-2
D: TRBD2
V: TRBV9
size: few
CDR3: CASSPHGRGGTGELFF
DNA: TGTGCCAGCAGCCCCCACGGACGGGGGGGGACCGGGGAGCTGTTTTTT

J: TRBJ2-7
D: NA
V: TRBV7-2
size: NA
CDR3: CASSLVAGNSYEQYF
DNA: TGTGCCAGCAGCTTAGTGGCGGGAAACTCCTACGAGCAGTACTTC

J: TRBJ1-1
D: NA
V: TRBV11-2
size: NA
CDR3: CASSFGRANTEAFF
DNA: TGTGCCAGCAGCTTTGGCAGGGCAAACACTGAAGCTTTCTTT

J: TRBJ2-2
D: TRBD1
V: TRBV11-2
size: NA
CDR3: CASSPRTGRTGELFF
DNA: TGTGCCAGCAGCCCGCGGACAGGGAGAACCGGGGAGCTGTTTTTT

J: TRBJ2-2
D: TRBD1
V: TRBV5-1
size: NA
CDR3: CASSLYQGANTGELFF
DNA: TGCGCCAGCAGCTTGTACCAGGGGGCTAACACCGGGGAGCTGTTTTTT

J: TRBJ2-7
D: TRBD1
V: TRBV4-3
size: NA
CDR3: CASSSSPGTGYEQYF
DNA: TGCGCCAGCAGCTCCAGTCCCGGGACAGGTTACGAGCAGTACTTC

J: TRBJ1-5
D: NA
V: TRBV2
size: NA
CDR3: CASSENQGSQPQHF
DNA: TGTGCCAGCAGTGAGAATCAGGGCAGTCAGCCCCAGCATTTT

J: TRBJ2-7
D: NA
V: TRBV3-1/TRBV3-2
size: NA
CDR3: CASSQRDGTYEQYF
DNA: TGTGCCAGCAGCCAGCGGGACGGGACCTACGAGCAGTACTTC

J: TRBJ2-5
D: NA
V: TRBV28
size: NA
CDR3: CASSLLKGGRPQETQYF
DNA: TGTGCCAGCAGTTTATTGAAGGGCGGGCGGCCCCAAGAGACCCAGTACTTC

J: TRBJ2-7
D: NA
V: TRBV10-2
size: NA
CDR3: CASREPGGHFEQYF
DNA: TGCGCCAGCAGAGAACCTGGGGGACACTTCGAGCAGTACTTC

J: TRBJ1-1
D: NA
V: TRBV10-3
size: NA
CDR3: CAISEVQVTEAFF
DNA: TGTGCCATCAGTGAGGTACAGGTCACTGAAGCTTTCTTT

J: TRBJ2-1
D: TRBD2
V: TRBV6-4
size: NA
CDR3: CASSDLAGGYNEQFF
DNA: TGTGCCAGCAGTGACCTAGCGGGGGGCTACAATGAGCAGTTCTTC

J: TRBJ2-1
D: TRBD1
V: TRBV6-4
size: NA
CDR3: CASSPTSGQGVYNEQFF
DNA: TGTGCCAGCAGTCCCACGTCGGGACAGGGGGTCTATAATGAGCAGTTCTTC

J: TRBJ1-1
D: NA
V: TRBV7-8
size: NA
CDR3: CASSLTNLNTEAFF
DNA: TGTGCCAGCAGCTTGACTAACTTGAACACTGAAGCTTTCTTT

J: TRBJ2-1
D: NA
V: TRBV7-8
size: NA
CDR3: CASNPLGGPNNEQFF
DNA: TGTGCCAGCAATCCCCTTGGAGGGCCAAACAATGAGCAGTTCTTC

J: TRBJ1-6
D: NA
V: TRBV2
size: NA
CDR3: CASKVRVTDSPLHF
DNA: TGTGCCAGCAAGGTGAGGGTAACCGATTCACCCCTCCACTTT